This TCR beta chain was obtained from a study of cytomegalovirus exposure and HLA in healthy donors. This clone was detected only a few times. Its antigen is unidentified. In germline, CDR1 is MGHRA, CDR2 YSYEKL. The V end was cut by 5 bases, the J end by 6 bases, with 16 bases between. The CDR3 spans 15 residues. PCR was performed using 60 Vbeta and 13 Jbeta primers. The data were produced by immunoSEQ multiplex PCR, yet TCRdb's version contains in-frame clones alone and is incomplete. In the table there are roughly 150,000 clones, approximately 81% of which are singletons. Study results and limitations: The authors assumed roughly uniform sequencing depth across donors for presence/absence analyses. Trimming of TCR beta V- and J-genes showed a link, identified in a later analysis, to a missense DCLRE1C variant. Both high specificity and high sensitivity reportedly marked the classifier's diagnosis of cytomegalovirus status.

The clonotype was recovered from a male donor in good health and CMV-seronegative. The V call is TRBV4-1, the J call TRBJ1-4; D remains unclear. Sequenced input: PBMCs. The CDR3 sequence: CASSSAGGIHEKLFF. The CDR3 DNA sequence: TGCGCCAGCAGCTCAGCAGGAGGCATCCATGAAAAACTGTTTTTT.